This TCR beta chain originates from a study of blood T cell repertoires in COVID-19. This table comes from immunoSEQ multiplex PCR, and its TCRdb copy is limited to in-frame clones, with some not included. Of around 250,000 clones in the sample, nearly 90% are singletons; the top ten hold 3.5% to 5%. CDR1 is MNHEY and CDR2 is SVGAGI in the germline V gene. Trimming cost V 7 bases and J 6 bases; bases outside gene matches: 11. CDR3 length equals 15 residues. Sequencing was done on a sample of peripheral blood. The receptor was derived from a woman aged 40 to 50 who had recovered from COVID-19. The rearrangement links TRBV6-5 to TRBJ2-3; TRBD1 matches 9 bases. The CDR3 DNA follows: TGTGCCAGCACCGAGACAGGGGGATCTTTCGATACGCAGTATTTT. Translated, it gives CASTETGGSFDTQYF.